The rows below give T cell receptor beta chains drawn from one sample of a study of blood T cell repertoires in COVID-19. Produced via immunoSEQ multiplex PCR; TCRdb's table is partial and in-frame only. This table holds 150,000 or so clones, approximately 90% found once. Sample: peripheral blood. Receptors were obtained from a woman in her 70s with COVID-19, enrolled during active disease. Each CDR3 is given with its conserved first and last residue. D genes are given only for firm matches. Part of the rows lack a size; the others show once, few, many or a class for expanded clones.

size,D,V,J,DNA,CDR3
NA,TRBD1,TRBV5-4,TRBJ1-1,TGTGCCAGCAGCCTCAAAGGGACAGGGACACTTCCTTACCCGAACACTGAAGCTTTCTTT,CASSLKGTGTLPYPNTEAFF
NA,NA,TRBV19,TRBJ1-4,TGTGCCAGTAGTATGAGACAGGCCGTGTGGCTGTTTTTT,CASSMRQAVWLFF
once,TRBD1,TRBV7-9,TRBJ2-7,TGTGCCAGCAGCTTAATGGGACAGGGGTCATACGAGCAGTACTTC,CASSLMGQGSYEQYF
NA,NA,TRBV3-1/TRBV3-2,TRBJ1-1,TGTGCCAGCAGCCAGGGACAGAACACTGAAGCTTTCTTT,CASSQGQNTEAFF
NA,NA,TRBV7-9,TRBJ1-1,TGTGCCAGCAGCTTAGCACTAAACACTGAAGCTTTCTTT,CASSLALNTEAFF
NA,NA,TRBV5-6,TRBJ2-3,TGTGCCAGCAGCTTCCTCGGCGGGGACACAGATACGCAGTATTTT,CASSFLGGDTDTQYF
NA,TRBD1,TRBV4-1,TRBJ2-5,TGCGCCAGCAGCCAAGAGGGACAGGGGAAGACCCAGTACTTC,CASSQEGQGKTQYF
NA,NA,TRBV5-1,TRBJ2-3,TGCGCCAGCAGCAGGGACTCCCGGGCCACAGATACGCAGTATTTT,CASSRDSRATDTQYF
NA,TRBD2,TRBV7-2,TRBJ2-5,TGTGCCAGCAGATTAACTGGACTAGCGGGGGGGCTGGAGACCCAGTACTTC,CASRLTGLAGGLETQYF
NA,NA,TRBV5-1,TRBJ1-3,TGCGCCAGCAGCCTCGACACCCCGAGCTCTGGAAACACCATATATTTT,CASSLDTPSSGNTIYF
NA,TRBD1,TRBV3-1/TRBV3-2,TRBJ1-2,TGTGCCAGCAGCCAAGGGTTAGGGGGCAACTATGGCTACACCTTC,CASSQGLGGNYGYTF
NA,NA,TRBV6-5,TRBJ1-4,TGTGCCAGCAGTTACGGGGGGGCCGTCCCTAATGAAAAACTGTTTTTT,CASSYGGAVPNEKLFF
NA,TRBD1,TRBV14,TRBJ1-2,TGTGCCAGCAGCCAAGATAGGGACAGCTATGGCTACACCTTC,CASSQDRDSYGYTF
NA,TRBD2,TRBV19,TRBJ2-2,TGTGCCAGTAGTAAAACTAGCGGGTGGGGCAGGTCCGGGGAGCTGTTTTTT,CASSKTSGWGRSGELFF
NA,TRBD1,TRBV10-1,TRBJ1-1,TGCGCCAGCGTAAGGGACAGCCTGAACACTGAAGCTTTCTTT,CASVRDSLNTEAFF
once,TRBD1,TRBV6-5,TRBJ1-2,TGTGCCAACAAGGACAGGGTGCGTGGCTACACCTTC,CANKDRVRGYTF
NA,NA,TRBV6-5,TRBJ1-2,TGTGCCAGCAGTTCCCTCTCGGCAGGGAACTATGGCTACACCTTC,CASSSLSAGNYGYTF
NA,NA,TRBV2,TRBJ1-6,TGTGCCAGCACTCGAGGGGGGGATTCACCCCTCCACTTT,CASTRGGDSPLHF
NA,NA,TRBV24-1,TRBJ1-1,TGTGCCACCAGTGACGGGGGACCCTTAAACACTGAAGCTTTCTTT,CATSDGGPLNTEAFF
NA,NA,TRBV5-1,TRBJ1-2,TGCGCCAGCAGCTTGGGACAGACAACCCATGGCTACACCTTC,CASSLGQTTHGYTF
once,NA,TRBV3-1/TRBV3-2,TRBJ2-7,TGTGCCAGCAGCCGAACATGGACTGAATCGGAGCAGTACTTC,CASSRTWTESEQYF
NA,NA,TRBV23-1,TRBJ1-1,TGCGCCAGCAGTCAATCGGGCAGGGGAGGGCGGACTGAAGCTTTCTTT,CASSQSGRGGRTEAFF
NA,NA,TRBV18,TRBJ2-3,TGTGCCAGCTCACCTGGTCTAACGGGTACGCAGTATTTT,CASSPGLTGTQYF